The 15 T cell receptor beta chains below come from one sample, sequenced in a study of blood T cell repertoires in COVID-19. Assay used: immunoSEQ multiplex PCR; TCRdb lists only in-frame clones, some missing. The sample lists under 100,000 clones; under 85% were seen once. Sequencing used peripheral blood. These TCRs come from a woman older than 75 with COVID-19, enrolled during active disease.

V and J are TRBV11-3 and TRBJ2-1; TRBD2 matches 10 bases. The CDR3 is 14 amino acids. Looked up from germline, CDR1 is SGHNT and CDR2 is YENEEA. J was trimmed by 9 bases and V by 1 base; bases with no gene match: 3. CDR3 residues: CASSLASGGAEQFF. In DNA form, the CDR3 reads TGTGCCAGCAGCTTAGCCAGCGGGGGGGCTGAGCAGTTCTTC.

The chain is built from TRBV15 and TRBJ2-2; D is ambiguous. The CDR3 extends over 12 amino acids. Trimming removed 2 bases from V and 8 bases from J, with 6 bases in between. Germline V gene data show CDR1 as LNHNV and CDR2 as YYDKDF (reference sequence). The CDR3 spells CATSRPLGELFF. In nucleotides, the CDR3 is TGTGCCACCAGCAGACCTCTTGGGGAGCTGTTTTTT.

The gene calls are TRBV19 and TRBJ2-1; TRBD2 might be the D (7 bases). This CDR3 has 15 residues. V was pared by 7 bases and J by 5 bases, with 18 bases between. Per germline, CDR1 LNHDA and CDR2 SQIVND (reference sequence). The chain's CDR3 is CASMPAAGAHNEQFF. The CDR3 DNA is TGTGCCAGTATGCCGGCGGCGGGGGCCCACAATGAGCAGTTCTTC.

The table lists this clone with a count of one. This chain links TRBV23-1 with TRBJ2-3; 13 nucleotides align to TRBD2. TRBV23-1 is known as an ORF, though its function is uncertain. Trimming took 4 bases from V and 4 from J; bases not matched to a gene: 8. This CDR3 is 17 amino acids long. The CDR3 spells CASSRWTSGSVSDTQYF. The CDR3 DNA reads TGCGCCAGCAGTCGCTGGACTAGCGGGAGCGTCTCAGATACGCAGTATTTT.

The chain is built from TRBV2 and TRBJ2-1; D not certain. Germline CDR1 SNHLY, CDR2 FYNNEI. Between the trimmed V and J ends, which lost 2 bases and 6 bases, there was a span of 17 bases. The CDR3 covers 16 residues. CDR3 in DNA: TGTGCCAGCAGTGAATTGTGGCAGGTCAAAGGCAATGAGCAGTTCTTC. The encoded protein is CASSELWQVKGNEQFF.

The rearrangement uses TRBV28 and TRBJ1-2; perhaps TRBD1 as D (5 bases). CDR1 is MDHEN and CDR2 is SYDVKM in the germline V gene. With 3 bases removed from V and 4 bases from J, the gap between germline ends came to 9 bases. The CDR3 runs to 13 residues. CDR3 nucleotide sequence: TGTGCCAGCAGTTTGGGGGGACCCTATGGCTACACCTTC. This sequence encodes CASSLGGPYGYTF.

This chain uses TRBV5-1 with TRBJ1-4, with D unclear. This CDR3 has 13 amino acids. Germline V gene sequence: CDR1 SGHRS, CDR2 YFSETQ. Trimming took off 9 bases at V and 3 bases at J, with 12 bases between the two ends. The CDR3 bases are TGCGCCACCGCCAGGTCAGCTAATGAAAAACTGTTTTTT. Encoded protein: CATARSANEKLFF.

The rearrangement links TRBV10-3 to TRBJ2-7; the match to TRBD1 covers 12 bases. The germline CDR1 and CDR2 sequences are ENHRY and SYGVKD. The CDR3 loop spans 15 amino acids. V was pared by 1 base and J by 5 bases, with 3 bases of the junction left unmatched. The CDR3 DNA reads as TGTGCCATCAGTGAGTGGGACAGGGGGCGCGACGAGCAGTACTTC. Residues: CAISEWDRGRDEQYF.

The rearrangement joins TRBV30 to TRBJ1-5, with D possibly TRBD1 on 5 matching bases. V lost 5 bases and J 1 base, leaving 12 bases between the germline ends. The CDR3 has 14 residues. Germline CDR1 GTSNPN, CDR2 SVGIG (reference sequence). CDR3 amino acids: CAWAGGGSNQPQHF. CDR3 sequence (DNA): TGTGCCTGGGCGGGGGGTGGCAGCAATCAGCCCCAGCATTTT.

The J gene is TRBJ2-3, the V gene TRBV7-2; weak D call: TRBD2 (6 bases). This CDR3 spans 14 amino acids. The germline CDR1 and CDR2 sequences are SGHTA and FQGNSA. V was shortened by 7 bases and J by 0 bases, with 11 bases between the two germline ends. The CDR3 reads CASNRGISTDTQYF. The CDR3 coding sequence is TGTGCCAGCAATCGGGGGATTAGCACAGATACGCAGTATTTT.

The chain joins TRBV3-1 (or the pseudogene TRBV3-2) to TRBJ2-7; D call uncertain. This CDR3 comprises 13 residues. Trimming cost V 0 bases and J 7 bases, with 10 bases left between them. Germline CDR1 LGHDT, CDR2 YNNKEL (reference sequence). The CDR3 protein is CASSQDPSLEQYF. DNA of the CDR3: TGTGCCAGCAGCCAAGACCCTTCCCTAGAGCAGTACTTC.

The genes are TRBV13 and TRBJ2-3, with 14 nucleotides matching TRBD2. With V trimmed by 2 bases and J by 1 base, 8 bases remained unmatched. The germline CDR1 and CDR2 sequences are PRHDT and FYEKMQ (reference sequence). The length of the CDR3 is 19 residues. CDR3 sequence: CASSLLGLAGGLGTDTQYF. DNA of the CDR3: TGTGCCAGCAGCTTACTCGGACTAGCGGGGGGCCTGGGCACAGATACGCAGTATTTT.

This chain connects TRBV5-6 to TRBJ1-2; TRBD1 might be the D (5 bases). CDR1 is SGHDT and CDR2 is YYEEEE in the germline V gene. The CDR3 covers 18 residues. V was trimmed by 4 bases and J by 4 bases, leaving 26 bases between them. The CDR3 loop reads CASSVWGGLQGIGYGYTF. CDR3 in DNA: TGTGCCAGCAGCGTGTGGGGGGGTCTCCAGGGTATCGGCTATGGCTACACCTTC. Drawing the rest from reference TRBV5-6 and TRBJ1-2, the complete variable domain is DAGVTQSPTHLIKTRGQQVTLRCSPKSGHDTVSWYQQALGQGPQFIFQYYEEEERQRGNFPDRFSGHQFPNYSSELNVNALLLGDSALYLCASSVWGGLQGIGYGYTFGSGTRLTVV.

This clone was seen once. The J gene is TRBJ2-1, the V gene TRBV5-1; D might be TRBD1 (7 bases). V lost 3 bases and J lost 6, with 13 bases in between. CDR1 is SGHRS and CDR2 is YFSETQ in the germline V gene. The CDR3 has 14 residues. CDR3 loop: CASSWRDSRNEQFF. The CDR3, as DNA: TGCGCCAGCAGCTGGAGGGACAGCCGCAATGAGCAGTTCTTC.

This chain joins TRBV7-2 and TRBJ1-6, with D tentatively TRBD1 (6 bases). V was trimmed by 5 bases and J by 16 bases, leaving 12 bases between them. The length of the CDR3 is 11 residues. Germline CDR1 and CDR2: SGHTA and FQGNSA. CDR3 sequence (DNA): TGTGCCAGCAGCCCGGACAGCCTACTCCACTTT. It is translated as CASSPDSLLHF.